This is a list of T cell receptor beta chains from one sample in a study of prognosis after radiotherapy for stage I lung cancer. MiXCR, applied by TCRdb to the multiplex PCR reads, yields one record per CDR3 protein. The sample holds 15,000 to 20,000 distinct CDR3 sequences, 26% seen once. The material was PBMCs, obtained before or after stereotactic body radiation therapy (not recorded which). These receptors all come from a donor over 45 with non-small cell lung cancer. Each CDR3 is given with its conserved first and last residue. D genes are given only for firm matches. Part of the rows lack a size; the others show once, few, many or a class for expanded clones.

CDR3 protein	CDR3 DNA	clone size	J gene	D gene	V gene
CASSPLMTNREQYF	TGTGCCAGCAGTCCTCTAATGACTAATCGCGAGCAGTACTTC	large	TRBJ2-7	.	TRBV6-2/TRBV6-3
CASSQEGRTSTDTQYF	TGTGCCAGCAGCCAGGAGGGGAGAACTAGCACAGATACGCAGTATTTT	.	TRBJ2-3	.	TRBV3-1
CASSEGYTDTQYF	TGTGCCAGCAGTGAAGGTTACACAGATACGCAGTATTTT	many	TRBJ2-3	.	TRBV2
CASSPRPGQGAYGYTF	TGTGCCAGCTCACCACGCCCGGGACAGGGGGCTTATGGCTACACCTTC	many	TRBJ1-2	TRBD1	TRBV18
CASSFPGLAGGTGELFF	TGCGCCAGCAGTTTCCCGGGACTAGCGGGAGGCACCGGGGAGCTGTTTTTT	many	TRBJ2-2	TRBD2	TRBV4-1
CASSEREWYEQYF	TGCGCCAGCAGTGAGCGGGAGTGGTACGAGCAGTACTTC	many	TRBJ2-7	.	TRBV10-2
CASSTSRPKSGANVLTF	TGTGCCAGCAGTACCTCGAGACCTAAGTCTGGGGCCAACGTCCTGACTTTC	many	TRBJ2-6	.	TRBV6-5
CASSLTGAETQYF	TGTGCCAGCAGTTTGACAGGGGCAGAGACCCAGTACTTC	many	TRBJ2-5	TRBD1	TRBV28
CASSTSRDRVGIYGYTF	TGTGCCAGTAGTACGTCCCGGGACAGGGTCGGTATCTATGGCTACACCTTC	many	TRBJ1-2	TRBD1	TRBV19
CSASSGGYTEAFF	TGCAGTGCTAGTAGTGGGGGTTACACTGAAGCTTTCTTT	many	TRBJ1-1	.	TRBV20-1
CASSSRGDEKLFF	TGTGCCAGCAGCTCCCGGGGGGATGAGAAACTGTTTTTT	.	TRBJ1-4	.	TRBV7-4
CASSPATGVNSPLHF	TGTGCCAGCAGTCCGGCGACAGGGGTCAATTCACCCCTCCACTTT	medium-sized	TRBJ1-6	TRBD1	TRBV28
CSASVRDTGVYEQYF	TGCAGTGCTAGTGTTCGGGACACCGGGGTTTACGAGCAGTACTTC	many	TRBJ2-7	.	TRBV20-1
CASRKALGDYEQYF	TGTGCCAGCAGGAAGGCGCTAGGTGACTACGAGCAGTACTTC	many	TRBJ2-7	.	TRBV6-1
CASSLVAGGPGETQYF	TGTGCCAGCAGCTTAGTAGCGGGAGGGCCGGGAGAGACCCAGTACTTC	many	TRBJ2-5	TRBD2	TRBV7-2
CSLHLSYEQFF	TGCAGTTTGCACCTTTCCTATGAGCAGTTCTTC	.	TRBJ2-1	.	TRBV20-1
CSAYDRGRYTEAFF	TGCAGTGCATATGACAGGGGGCGGTACACTGAAGCTTTCTTT	.	TRBJ1-1	TRBD1	TRBV20-1
CASSLSRNSPLHF	TGTGCCAGCAGCCTCAGTAGAAATTCACCCCTCCACTTT	many	TRBJ1-6	.	TRBV3-1
CASSQPALRDTQYF	TGCGCCAGCAGCCAGCCAGCGCTTCGGGATACGCAGTATTTT	many	TRBJ2-3	.	TRBV4-1
CSVDEDTQYF	TGCAGCGTTGATGAAGATACGCAGTATTTT	many	TRBJ2-3	.	TRBV29-1
CASSLVLANSYEQYF	TGTGCCAGCAGCTTAGTATTAGCCAATTCCTACGAGCAGTACTTC	many	TRBJ2-7	.	TRBV7-9
CASRRQGYEQYF	TGTGCCAGCAGAAGACAGGGTTACGAGCAGTACTTC	many	TRBJ2-7	TRBD1	TRBV2
CASSYDEVGEQYF	TGTGCCAGTAGCTATGATGAGGTTGGCGAGCAGTACTTC	medium-sized	TRBJ2-7	.	TRBV19
CASSIGFRDRGPQPQHF	TGTGCCAGTAGTATCGGATTCCGGGACAGGGGCCCTCAGCCCCAGCATTTT	many	TRBJ1-5	TRBD1	TRBV19
CASSSGQGEETQYF	TGTGCCAGCAGTTCGGGACAGGGGGAAGAGACCCAGTACTTC	many	TRBJ2-5	TRBD1	TRBV11-3
CASSTGQGMNTEAFF	TGTGCCAGTAGTACAGGACAGGGGATGAACACTGAAGCTTTCTTT	many	TRBJ1-1	TRBD1	TRBV19
CASSLDTGGWDEQFF	TGTGCCAGCAGCTTAGACACAGGGGGCTGGGATGAGCAGTTCTTC	many	TRBJ2-1	TRBD1	TRBV7-2
CASGQGGLGGTEAFF	TGTGCCAGTGGACAGGGGGGATTGGGCGGCACTGAAGCTTTCTTT	many	TRBJ1-1	TRBD1	TRBV19
CASRSGRQGDTQYF	TGTGCCAGCAGATCAGGGCGACAGGGTGATACGCAGTATTTT	medium-sized	TRBJ2-3	TRBD1	TRBV7-2
CSAIPGQGANEQFF	TGCAGTGCTATCCCGGGACAGGGCGCCAATGAGCAGTTCTTC	many	TRBJ2-1	TRBD1	TRBV20-1
CAWSPLGDPYQETQYF	TGTGCCTGGAGTCCTTTGGGTGACCCTTACCAAGAGACCCAGTACTTC	.	TRBJ2-5	.	TRBV30
CASSWFREPETQYF	TGTGCCAGCAGTTGGTTTCGGGAGCCGGAGACCCAGTACTTC	many	TRBJ2-5	.	TRBV6-2/TRBV6-3
CATSSHEGRNQPQHF	TGTGCCACCAGCTCGCACGAGGGTAGGAATCAGCCCCAGCATTTT	many	TRBJ1-5	.	TRBV15
CASSLGDREVRRRPYNEKFF	TGTGCCAGCAGTTTAGGGGACAGGGAGGTCAGACGACGACCCTACAATGAGAAGTTCTTC	.	TRBJ2-5	TRBD1	TRBV12-3/TRBV12-4
CSARGRAGDPNTEAFF	TGCAGTGCTAGGGGGAGGGCAGGGGACCCGAACACTGAAGCTTTCTTT	medium-sized	TRBJ1-1	.	TRBV20-1
CASTRKAGQETQYF	TGTGCCAGCACCCGCAAAGCGGGACAAGAGACCCAGTACTTC	few	TRBJ2-5	TRBD2	TRBV3-1
CATSRDSVSVSTGELFF	TGTGCCACCAGCAGAGACTCCGTTAGCGTCAGCACCGGGGAGCTGTTTTTT	many	TRBJ2-2	.	TRBV15
CSVLDRYEQYF	TGCAGCGTCCTCGACAGGTACGAGCAGTACTTC	many	TRBJ2-7	.	TRBV29-1
CASDAGDIYGNTIYF	TGTGCCAGCGATGCAGGGGATATCTATGGAAACACCATATATTTT	.	TRBJ1-3	.	TRBV6-2/TRBV6-3
CASTGVSVDYGYTF	TGTGCCAGCACAGGGGTCTCGGTAGACTATGGCTACACCTTC	.	TRBJ1-2	.	TRBV5-8
CASSEAGGNTIYF	TGCGCCAGCAGTGAGGCAGGGGGAAACACCATATATTTT	many	TRBJ1-3	.	TRBV10-2
CASSSPPQGVSPLHF	TGTGCCAGCAGTTCTCCTCCACAGGGGGTTTCACCCCTCCACTTT	many	TRBJ1-6	TRBD1	TRBV28